These T cell receptor beta chains were read from a single sample in a study of cytomegalovirus exposure and HLA in healthy donors. Only in-frame clones appear in the TCRdb table, and some are missing; sequencing was by immunoSEQ multiplex PCR. The sample consists of about 140,000 clones, around three quarters of them appearing once. The sequencing sample was made of PBMCs. These TCRs come from a woman in her thirties or forties in good health and CMV-seronegative. Both conserved end residues are part of each CDR3. A D gene is named only where the DNA matches it firmly. Clone size, where shown, is once, few, many, or a class for clones that have expanded.

TRBJ2-1 | TRBD2 | . | 15 | TRBV30 | CAWSGPSGIRGEQFF | TGTGCCTGGAGTGGGCCTAGCGGTATTCGTGGTGAGCAGTTCTTC
TRBJ2-2 | . | . | 14 | TRBV10-3 | CAISRQGGTGELFF | TGTGCCATCAGCCGACAGGGAGGCACCGGGGAGCTGTTTTTT
TRBJ1-1 | TRBD1 | . | 15 | TRBV5-1 | CASSWGTGWSTEAFF | TGCGCCAGCAGCTGGGGGACAGGGTGGAGCACTGAAGCTTTCTTT
TRBJ2-7 | . | few | 14 | TRBV7-8 | CASSHTQGSYEQYF | TGTGCCAGCAGCCACACACAGGGATCCTACGAGCAGTACTTC
TRBJ2-2 | TRBD2 | . | 17 | TRBV4-2 | CASSRIAGAENTGELFF | TGTGCCAGCAGCCGGATAGCGGGAGCGGAGAACACCGGGGAGCTGTTTTTT
TRBJ1-1 | . | . | 13 | TRBV2 | CASTQGPNTEAFF | TGTGCCAGCACACAGGGTCCGAACACTGAAGCTTTCTTT
TRBJ2-7 | TRBD2 | . | 15 | TRBV5-1 | CASSLVASGSHEQYF | TGCGCCAGCAGCTTGGTGGCTAGCGGGAGTCACGAGCAGTACTTC
TRBJ2-3 | TRBD1 | few | 14 | TRBV6-4 | CASSGTGSTDTQYF | TGTGCCAGCAGTGGGACAGGGAGCACAGATACGCAGTATTTT
TRBJ2-3 | TRBD2 | . | 14 | TRBV5-1 | CASTTGTSGDTQYF | TGCGCCAGCACCACCGGGACTAGCGGAGATACGCAGTATTTT
TRBJ1-6 | TRBD1 | . | 14 | TRBV27 | CASRKDRGFSPLHF | TGTGCCAGCAGGAAAGACAGGGGTTTTTCACCCCTCCACTTT
TRBJ2-2 | TRBD2 | . | 17 | TRBV11-2 | CASSSPQREPSTGELFF | TGTGCCAGCAGCTCCCCCCAGCGGGAGCCATCCACCGGGGAGCTGTTTTTT
TRBJ1-2 | . | . | 11 | TRBV10-3 | CAITQGRGYTF | TGTGCCATCACACAGGGACGTGGCTACACCTTC
TRBJ1-1 | . | . | 15 | TRBV10-1 | CASSGGGTVNTEAFF | TGCGCCAGCAGTGGTGGGGGGACGGTGAACACTGAAGCTTTCTTT
TRBJ1-1 | TRBD1 | . | 18 | TRBV9 | CASSVGDGIGQGNTEAFF | TGTGCCAGCAGCGTAGGGGATGGGATAGGACAGGGGAACACTGAAGCTTTCTTT
TRBJ2-1 | TRBD2 | . | 13 | TRBV29-1 | CSVSAGGPDEQFF | TGCAGCGTTTCAGCGGGGGGGCCAGATGAGCAGTTCTTC
TRBJ1-5 | . | . | 14 | TRBV19 | CASSIDRGDQPQHF | TGTGCCAGTAGTATAGACAGGGGCGATCAGCCCCAGCATTTT
TRBJ1-2 | . | once | 14 | TRBV5-1 | CASSPRGQVDGYTF | TGCGCCAGCAGCCCCCGTGGGCAGGTGGATGGCTACACCTTC
TRBJ2-3 | TRBD1 | . | 17 | TRBV6-1 | CASSEGPTGAGKDTQYF | TGTGCCAGCAGTGAAGGTCCCACAGGGGCTGGGAAAGATACGCAGTATTTT
TRBJ2-7 | TRBD2 | . | 15 | TRBV27 | CASDKWTSGIYEQYF | TGTGCCAGCGATAAATGGACTAGCGGAATCTACGAGCAGTACTTC
TRBJ1-5 | . | many | 15 | TRBV4-2 | CASSHDFSGNQPQHF | TGTGCCAGCAGCCACGACTTCAGCGGGAATCAGCCCCAGCATTTT
TRBJ2-7 | TRBD1 | . | 14 | TRBV10-3 | CAIRSGQGAYEQYF | TGTGCCATCAGATCGGGACAGGGGGCCTACGAGCAGTACTTC
TRBJ1-1 | . | . | 15 | TRBV6-6 | CASRTLGDSNTEAFF | TGTGCCAGCAGGACTCTCGGCGATTCGAACACTGAAGCTTTCTTT
TRBJ1-1 | TRBD1 | . | 14 | TRBV28 | CASQNTRGYTEAFF | TGTGCCAGCCAAAATACCAGGGGGTACACTGAAGCTTTCTTT